One sample yielded the 9 T cell receptor beta chains listed below, sequenced in a study of technical replicates of blood from several donors. Assay used: immunoSEQ multiplex PCR; TCRdb lists only in-frame clones, some missing. The sample holds fewer than 95,000 clones, 94% seen once. The specimen was T cells isolated from PBMCs. The receptors here all came from a human donor in good health.

The chain couples TRBV7-9 to TRBJ1-1, with 8 bases lining up with TRBD1. CDR3 size: 17 residues. Germline V gives CDR1 SEHNR, CDR2 FQNEAQ (reference sequence). J was trimmed by 3 bases and V by 3 bases; bases with no gene match: 12. Here the CDR3 DNA reads TGTGCCAGCAGCTTCGACAGGGGATTGGTGGGCGACACTGAAGCTTTCTTT. As protein: CASSFDRGLVGDTEAFF.

The V call is TRBV6-5, the J call TRBJ1-1, with 10 nucleotides matching TRBD1. V lost 5 bases, J lost 2 bases, and 5 bases stayed unmatched. The CDR3 covers 15 residues. The germline CDR1 and CDR2 sequences are MNHEY and SVGAGI. The CDR3 nucleotides are TGTGCCAGCAGTAAACCGACAGGGGGCAACACTGAAGCTTTCTTT. This codes for CASSKPTGGNTEAFF.

This chain joins TRBV7-2 and TRBJ1-2, with a weak D call TRBD1 (5 bases). The CDR3 covers 13 residues. Trimming took 3 bases from V and 9 from J, leaving 14 bases between them. Germline assignment: CDR1 SGHTA and CDR2 FQGNSA. CDR3 sequence reads: CASSLALGLRYTF. In DNA, the CDR3 is TGTGCCAGCAGCTTGGCTTTGGGGCTTCGCTACACCTTC.

V usage is TRBV6-1 and J usage is TRBJ2-7; D perhaps matches TRBD2 (6 bases). The CDR3 runs 13 residues. Trimming pared 6 bases from V and 0 bases from J, leaving 9 bases between. In germline, CDR1 is MNHNS, CDR2 SASEGT. The CDR3 DNA is TGTGCCAGCAGATCGGGAGTCTCCTACGAGCAGTACTTC. Translation: CASRSGVSYEQYF.

The rearrangement links TRBV5-1 to TRBJ2-4, with D possibly matching TRBD2 (5 bases). V gave up 2 bases and J gave up 3 bases, with 15 bases separating them. Germline lookup yields CDR1 SGHRS and CDR2 YFSETQ. The CDR3 is made up of 16 amino acids. For the CDR3, the DNA is TGCGCCAGCAGCTTCAAGGCGGACGGGGACAAAAACATTCAGTACTTC. The encoded protein is CASSFKADGDKNIQYF.

The rearrangement joins TRBV29-1 to TRBJ1-1; no reliable D call. This CDR3 spans 12 amino acids. V dropped 4 bases and J dropped 0 bases, with 6 bases sitting between them. Per germline, CDR1 SQVTM and CDR2 ANQGSEA. This chain's CDR3 is CSVGQMNTEAFF. For the CDR3, the DNA is TGCAGCGTTGGCCAGATGAACACTGAAGCTTTCTTT. Full variable domain (outside the CDR3, taken from reference TRBV29-1 and TRBJ1-1): SAVISQKPSRDICQRGTSLTIQCQVDSQVTMMFWYRQQPGQSLTLIATANQGSEATYESGFVIDKFPISRPNLTFSTLTVSNMSPEDSSIYLCSVGQMNTEAFFGQGTRLTVV.

This chain connects TRBV19 to TRBJ2-7; D is perhaps TRBD1 (6 bases). CDR1 and CDR2 (germline): LNHDA, SQIVND (reference sequence). V was pared by 6 bases and J by 4 bases, with 7 bases between. The CDR3 contains 11 residues. CDR3 bases: TGTGCCAGTAGGCAGGGGTACGAGCAGTACTTC. It codes for CASRQGYEQYF.

The chain is built from TRBV30 and TRBJ1-1, with 8 bases aligning to TRBD1. The length of the CDR3 is 14 residues. V was clipped by 2 bases and J by 8 bases; unmatched bases: 10. From germline, CDR1 is GTSNPN and CDR2 SVGIG (reference sequence). The CDR3 spells CAWSSPGQGQEAFF. The CDR3, as DNA: TGTGCCTGGAGTTCCCCCGGACAGGGCCAGGAAGCTTTCTTT. Filled out from reference TRBV30 and TRBJ1-1, the complete variable domain reads SQTIHQWPATLVQPVGSPLSLECTVEGTSNPNLYWYRQAAGRGLQLLFYSVGIGQISSEVPQNLSASRPQDRQFILSSKKLLLSDSGFYLCAWSSPGQGQEAFFGQGTRLTVV.

The chain employs TRBV12-5 and TRBJ1-2; D uncertain. Per germline, CDR1 LGHNT and CDR2 FRNRAP. Trimming stripped 3 bases from V and 6 bases from J, with 14 bases between. CDR3 length: 14 residues. DNA of the CDR3: TGTGCTAGTGGTTTAGGACCCGTGGAGGATGGCTACACCTTC. Translation: CASGLGPVEDGYTF.